Presented here are 27 T cell receptor beta chains from one specimen sequenced in a study of monozygotic twins with inflammatory bowel disease. TCRdb derives one entry per CDR3 protein from the 5' RACE reads, leaving out DNA. Its clone listing holds some 300,000 distinct CDR3 sequences. Sequencing input: blood. These receptor sequences come from a human donor with ulcerative colitis or Crohn's disease, or a healthy co-twin of an affected twin (not recorded which).

The chain carries TRBV4-1 and TRBJ1-2; there is no DNA to check the TCRdb D call of TRBD1. The length of the CDR3 is 15 residues. CDR1 and CDR2 (germline): MGHRA, YSYEKL. This CDR3 is CASSQRVRDRDGYTF.

The chain has TRBV7-3 and TRBJ2-2; no DNA is available, so the TRBD1 call from TCRdb remains unchecked. Germline loops: CDR1 SGHTA, CDR2 FQGTGA. This CDR3 is 14 amino acids long. CDR3 protein: CASSSSLGPGELFF. Full variable domain (remainder filled in from reference TRBV7-3 and TRBJ2-2): GAGVSQTPSNKVTEKGKYVELRCDPISGHTALYWYRQSLGQGPEFLIYFQGTGAADDSGLPNDRFFAVRPEGSVSTLKIQRTERGDSAVYLCASSSSLGPGELFFGEGSRLTVL.

The genes are TRBV12-3 or TRBV12-4 and TRBJ2-1; there is no DNA to check the TCRdb D call of TRBD1. This CDR3 has 15 residues. The chain's CDR3 is CASSADRGIVDEQFF.

This chain links TRBV27 with TRBJ2-7; the D call from TCRdb, TRBD2, cannot be confirmed without DNA. The CDR3 sequence is 12 residues long. Germline V gene lookup returns CDR1 MNHEY and CDR2 SMNVEV (reference sequence). This CDR3 reads CASSFLVGEQYF.

The chain links TRBV5-1 to TRBJ1-1; TCRdb proposes TRBD1, but this gene call is untestable without DNA. The CDR3 covers 14 residues. The V gene's germline CDR1 is SGHRS and CDR2 YFSETQ. CDR3 residues: CASSRAGTGVEAFF.

The rearrangement joins TRBV29-1 to TRBJ2-2; TCRdb outputs TRBD1, but without DNA this stays unchecked. Germline V lookup: CDR1 SQVTM, CDR2 ANQGSEA. CDR3 length: 14 residues. Here the CDR3 reads CSVEEQGYTGELFF.

The chain carries TRBV5-1 and TRBJ2-7; TCRdb designates TRBD2, a call that cannot be tested without DNA. CDR3 length: 11 residues. Germline lookup yields CDR1 SGHRS and CDR2 YFSETQ. The CDR3 is CASSSGGEQYF.

This chain joins TRBV27 and TRBJ2-7; TCRdb reports TRBD1, a call that lacks DNA to check it against. The germline V gene encodes CDR1 MNHEY and CDR2 SMNVEV (reference sequence). This CDR3 is built from 14 residues. The CDR3 region is CASSFKPGQPLQYF.

The genes are TRBV7-8 and TRBJ2-3; the D call from TCRdb, TRBD2, cannot be confirmed without DNA. The germline V gene encodes CDR1 SGHVS and CDR2 FQNEAQ. The CDR3 runs 17 residues. The CDR3: CASSFFGGRGPTDTQYF.

V usage is TRBV12-3 or TRBV12-4 and J usage is TRBJ2-1; TCRdb's D call of TRBD1 is untestable without DNA. The CDR3 is made up of 16 amino acids. The CDR3 sequence is CASSLRVRQGYNEQFF.

V is TRBV10-3 and J is TRBJ2-7; the D gene TCRdb calls, TRBD1, cannot be checked with no DNA. From germline, CDR1 is ENHRY and CDR2 SYGVKD. The CDR3 length is 15 residues. CDR3 in amino acids: CAISEPGQGATEQYF.

V gene TRBV9 combines with J gene TRBJ2-1; TCRdb lists TRBD1, though no DNA is available to test this call. The CDR3 is 15 amino acids. CDR1 and CDR2 from the germline V gene are SGDLS and YYNGEE. The CDR3 is CASSVHRVPYNEQFF.

The gene calls are TRBV7-9 and TRBJ2-2. Germline assignment: CDR1 SEHNR and CDR2 FQNEAQ (reference sequence). This CDR3 has 15 amino acids. CDR3 amino acids: CASSLRTTNTGELFF.

The chain couples TRBV7-2 to TRBJ2-3; TCRdb returns TRBD2, unconfirmable since there is no DNA. CDR1 and CDR2 from the germline V gene are SGHTA and FQGNSA. This CDR3 has 17 amino acids. The CDR3 sequence is CASSFRWTSGGAGTQYF.

The V and J genes are TRBV12-3 or TRBV12-4 and TRBJ1-6; lacking DNA, the TRBD1 call made by TCRdb goes unchecked. There are 13 residues in the CDR3. The chain's CDR3 is CASSQGVGSPLHF.

The V gene is TRBV7-2, the J gene TRBJ2-4. The CDR3 extends over 15 amino acids. Germline V lookup: CDR1 SGHTA, CDR2 FQGNSA. This CDR3 reads CASTSLDLAKNIQYF.

The chain couples TRBV20-1 to TRBJ2-5; TCRdb names TRBD2, which stays unverified in the absence of DNA. The CDR3 is 14 residues long. Germline V gene sequence: CDR1 DFQATT, CDR2 SNEGSKA (reference sequence). This CDR3 is CSARQAGGSETQYF.

The chain combines TRBV20-1 with TRBJ1-1. This CDR3 contains 13 residues. The V gene's germline CDR1 is DFQATT and CDR2 SNEGSKA (reference sequence). Here the CDR3 reads CSASVQVNTEAFF.

The rearrangement links TRBV7-8 to TRBJ1-3; the D gene TCRdb calls, TRBD1, cannot be checked with no DNA. Per the germline V gene, CDR1 is SGHVS and CDR2 is FQNEAQ. This CDR3 has 16 residues. This CDR3 reads CASSPPRQVSGNTIYF.

The CDR3 protein is CASSRRGPDETGANVLTF. The chain uses TRBV11-2 and TRBJ2-6; TCRdb proposes TRBD1, but this gene call is untestable without DNA. CDR1 SGHAT and CDR2 FQNNGV come from the germline V gene. This CDR3 has 18 residues.

The chain joins TRBV28 to TRBJ1-2; the D call from TCRdb, TRBD1, cannot be confirmed without DNA. The CDR3 totals 13 residues. CDR1 and CDR2 from the germline V gene are MDHEN and SYDVKM. Here the CDR3 reads CASTLTGAPGYTF.

This sequence joins TRBV29-1 and TRBJ1-1. This CDR3 is 14 amino acids long. The germline CDR1 and CDR2 sequences are SQVTM and ANQGSEA. The CDR3 loop is CSVRGTAKNTEAFF.

The chain uses TRBV28 and TRBJ2-1; TCRdb proposes TRBD1, but this gene call is untestable without DNA. The CDR3 is made up of 11 amino acids. Germline CDR1 and CDR2: MDHEN and SYDVKM. CDR3 protein: CASREPGTAFF.

This chain uses TRBV29-1 with TRBJ2-2. CDR1 is SQVTM and CDR2 is ANQGSEA in the germline V gene. The length of the CDR3 is 14 residues. This chain's CDR3 is CSVVPTSNTGELFF.

The chain joins TRBV5-1 to TRBJ2-5. Germline values: CDR1 SGHRS, CDR2 YFSETQ. The CDR3 runs to 14 residues. CDR3 protein: CASSGTAYQETQYF.

This chain joins TRBV7-9 and TRBJ2-3; TCRdb selects TRBD2, and the lack of DNA leaves this call unchecked. This CDR3 has 15 residues. Germline loops: CDR1 SEHNR, CDR2 FQNEAQ (reference sequence). CDR3 sequence reads: CASSLTSGLTDTQYF.

V and J are TRBV10-3 and TRBJ2-7. The CDR3 is 16 residues long. Germline V gene lookup returns CDR1 ENHRY and CDR2 SYGVKD. CDR3 residues: CAISEVGEESSYEQYF.